The T cell receptor (beta chain) under discussion was sequenced for a study of cytomegalovirus exposure and HLA in healthy donors. Study-wide background: As released early, the data held about 85 million unique TCRs from HLA-typed donors.

J lost 4 bases, V lost 2 bases, and 10 bases had no gene match. The CDR3 totals 16 residues. From germline, CDR1 is SGHTS and CDR2 YDEGEE. General study findings and limits: TCR beta chains numbering some 150 were designated cytomegalovirus-associated. When presence/absence was analysed, sequencing depth was taken to be roughly uniform across donors. A prior analysis recorded that most TCR beta V segments were productive about 87% or about 30% of the time.

The PCR ran on 60 Vbeta and 13 Jbeta primers. Sequencing used immunoSEQ multiplex PCR; TCRdb keeps in-frame clones, though not all of them. The sample lists more than 150,000 clones; approximately 79% were seen once. In regard to this clone: Its antigen is as yet unknown.

The clonotype was recovered from a man aged 50-59 years in good health and CMV-seropositive. The chain couples TRBV5-8 to TRBJ2-5; TRBD1 aligns across 8 bases. Sequenced material: PBMCs. The CDR3 region is CASSLSGTGLGETQYF. In DNA, the CDR3 is TGTGCCAGCAGCTTATCCGGGACAGGTCTTGGAGAGACCCAGTACTTC.